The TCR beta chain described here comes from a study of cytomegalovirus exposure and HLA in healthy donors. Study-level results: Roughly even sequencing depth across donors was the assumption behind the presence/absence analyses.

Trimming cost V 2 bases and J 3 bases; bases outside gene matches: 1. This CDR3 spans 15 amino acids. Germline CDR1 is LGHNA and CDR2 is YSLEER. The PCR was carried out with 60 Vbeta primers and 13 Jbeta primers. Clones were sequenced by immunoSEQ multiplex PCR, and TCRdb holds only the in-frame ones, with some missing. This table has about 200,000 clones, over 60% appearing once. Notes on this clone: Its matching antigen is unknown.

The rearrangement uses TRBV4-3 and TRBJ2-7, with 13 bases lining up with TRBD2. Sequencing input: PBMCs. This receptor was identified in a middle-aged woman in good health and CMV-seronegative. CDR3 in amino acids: CASSQWTSGSYEQYF. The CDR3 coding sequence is TGCGCCAGCAGCCAATGGACTAGCGGGAGCTACGAGCAGTACTTC.